Detailed here is one TCR beta chain. The antigen remains unidentified. In patients aged 18 to 65, hyperthyroidism was newly diagnosed, with duration under 2 months. From RNA transcripts, TCR beta CDR3 regions were amplified. During a first-round RT-PCR of the TCR CDR3, the HTBI primer set was used. MiXCR was run by TCRdb on the multiplex PCR reads, yielding one entry per CDR3 protein. The data show 600,000 to 900,000 distinct CDR3 sequences, 16% seen once. The CDR3 contains 17 residues. The germline gives CDR1 DFQATT, CDR2 SNEGSKA (reference sequence). The V segment lost 5 bases and the J segment 0 bases; nucleotides outside the gene matches: 5. These data originate in a study of T cells in Graves' hyperthyroidism and ophthalmopathy. Study results and limitations: The majority of expanded thyroid clonotypes above 0.001 also appeared in blood. The authors' 13 V-J model separated ophthalmopathy from stable hyperthyroidism.

Sequenced input: blood. The clonotype was recovered from a man between 18 and 29 years old with Graves' hyperthyroidism. J is TRBJ2-1 and V is TRBV20-1, with 15 bases matching TRBD2. In nucleotides, the CDR3 is TGCAGTGCTCCGCGGACTAGCGGGAGGGTCTCCTACAATGAGCAGTTCTTC. It translates to CSAPRTSGRVSYNEQFF.